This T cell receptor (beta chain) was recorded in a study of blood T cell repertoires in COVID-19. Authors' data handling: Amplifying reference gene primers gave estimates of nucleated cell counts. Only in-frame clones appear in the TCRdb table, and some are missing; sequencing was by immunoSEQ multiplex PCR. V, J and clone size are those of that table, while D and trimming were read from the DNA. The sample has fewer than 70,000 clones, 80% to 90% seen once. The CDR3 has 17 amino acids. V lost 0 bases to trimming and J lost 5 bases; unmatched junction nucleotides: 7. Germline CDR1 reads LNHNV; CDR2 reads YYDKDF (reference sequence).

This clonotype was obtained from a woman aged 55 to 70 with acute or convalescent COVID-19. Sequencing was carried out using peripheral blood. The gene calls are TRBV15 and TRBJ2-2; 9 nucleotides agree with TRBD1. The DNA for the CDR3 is TGTGCCACCAGCAGAGACTCTTGGACAGGGGAAACCGGGGAGCTGTTTTTT. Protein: CATSRDSWTGETGELFF.